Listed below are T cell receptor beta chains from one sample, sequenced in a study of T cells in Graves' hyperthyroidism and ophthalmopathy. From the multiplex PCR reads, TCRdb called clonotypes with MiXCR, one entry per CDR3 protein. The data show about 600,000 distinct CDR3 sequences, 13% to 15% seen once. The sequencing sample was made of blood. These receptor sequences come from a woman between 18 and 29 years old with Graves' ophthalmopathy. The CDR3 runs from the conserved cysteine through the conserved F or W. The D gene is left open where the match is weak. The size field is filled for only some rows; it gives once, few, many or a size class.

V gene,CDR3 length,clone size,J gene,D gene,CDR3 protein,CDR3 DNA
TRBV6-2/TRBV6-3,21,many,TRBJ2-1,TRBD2,CASGNIRWGTSGRAVHNEQFF,TGTGCCAGCGGTAATATCCGCTGGGGGACTAGCGGGAGGGCCGTACACAATGAGCAGTTCTTC
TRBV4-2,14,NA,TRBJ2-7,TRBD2,CASNLLAGGGEQYF,TGTGCCAGCAACCTTTTAGCGGGAGGAGGCGAGCAGTACTTC
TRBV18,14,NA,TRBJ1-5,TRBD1,CASSPGTAPQPQHF,TGTGCCAGCTCACCCGGGACAGCTCCCCAACCCCAGCATTTT
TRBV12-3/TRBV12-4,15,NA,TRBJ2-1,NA,CASSFSGGYAPEQFF,TGTGCCAGCAGTTTTTCCGGCGGGTACGCCCCTGAGCAGTTCTTC
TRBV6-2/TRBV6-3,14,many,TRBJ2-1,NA,CASSTGVSYNEQFF,TGTGCCAGCAGCACGGGAGTCTCCTACAATGAGCAGTTCTTC
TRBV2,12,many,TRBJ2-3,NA,CASSGQADTQYF,TGTGCCAGCAGTGGACAGGCTGATACGCAGTATTTT
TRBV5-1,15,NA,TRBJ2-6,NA,CASSLEGFGANVLTF,TGCGCCAGCAGCTTGGAAGGGTTTGGGGCCAACGTCCTGACTTTC
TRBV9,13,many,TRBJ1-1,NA,CASSVAGNTEAFF,TGTGCCAGCAGCGTAGCAGGGAACACTGAAGCTTTCTTT
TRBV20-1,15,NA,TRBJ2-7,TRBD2,CSARFGGRAAYEQYF,TGCAGTGCTAGGTTTGGCGGGAGGGCCGCGTACGAGCAGTACTTC
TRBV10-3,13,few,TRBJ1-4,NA,CAAGASTNEKLFF,TGTGCCGCCGGGGCCTCAACTAATGAAAAACTGTTTTTT
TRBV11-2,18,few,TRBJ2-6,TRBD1,CASSRRGQGRSGANVLTF,TGTGCCAGCAGCCGCCGTGGACAGGGGCGCTCTGGGGCCAACGTCCTGACTTTC